The T cell receptor (beta chain) described here comes from a study of type 1 regulatory T cells. Background on the study: An in vitro protocol generated T-allo10, a Tr1-enriched, alloantigen-specific CD4 T cell product.

On this clonotype: No antigen is known for it. A junction boundary mismatches the germline segment, possibly from a read error.

This CDR3 spans 12 amino acids. Germline CDR1 LNHNV, CDR2 YYDKDF (reference sequence). TCRdb processed the reads anew with MiXCR; each CDR3 protein has one entry. The sample contains thousands of distinct CDR3 sequences, roughly a quarter of which appear only once. The receptor was derived from a human donor in good health. The sequenced material came from cultured T cells, either the whole culture or a sorted T cell fraction (not recorded which). Subset defined: Tr1-enriched cell product generated in vitro against host alloantigens. The chain couples TRBV15 to TRBJ2-1, with D unresolved. The CDR3 region is CANSRGRNEQIF. Here the CDR3 DNA reads TGTGCCAACAGTCGAGGTAGAAATGAGCAGATCTTC.